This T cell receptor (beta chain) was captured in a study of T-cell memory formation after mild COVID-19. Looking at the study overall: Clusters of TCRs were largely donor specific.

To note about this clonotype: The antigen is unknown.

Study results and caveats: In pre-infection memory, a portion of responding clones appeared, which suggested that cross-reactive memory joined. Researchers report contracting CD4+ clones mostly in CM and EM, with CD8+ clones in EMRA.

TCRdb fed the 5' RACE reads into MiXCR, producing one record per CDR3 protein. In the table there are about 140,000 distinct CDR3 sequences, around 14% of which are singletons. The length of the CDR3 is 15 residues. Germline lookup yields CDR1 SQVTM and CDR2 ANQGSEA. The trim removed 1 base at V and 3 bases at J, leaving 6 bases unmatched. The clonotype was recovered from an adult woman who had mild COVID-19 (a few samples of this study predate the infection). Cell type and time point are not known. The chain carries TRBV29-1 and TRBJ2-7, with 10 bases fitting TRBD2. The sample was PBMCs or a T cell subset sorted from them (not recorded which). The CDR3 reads CSVEVAASGSYEQYF. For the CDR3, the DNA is TGCAGCGTTGAAGTAGCGGCTAGCGGGAGCTACGAGCAGTACTTC.